This note documents a single T cell receptor (beta chain) sequence. No antigen is known for it. This sample is part of a study of metastatic and nonmetastatic thyroid tumors. Overall study: Repertoire data that came from the blood and tumor or nodule tissue of malignant and benign thyroid patients were compared. General study findings and limits: In both blood and tumor samples, TCR beta diversity was reported significantly higher for malignant than benign nodules.

V was trimmed by 10 bases and J by 1 base, leaving 20 bases between them. The CDR3 has 15 residues. Germline lookup yields CDR1 KGHSH and CDR2 LQKENI. Per the original methods: Differences in CDR3 between clinicopathological groups were drawn on to build a classifier intended to discriminate distant-metastatic papillary thyroid cancer patients. TCRdb re-called the PCR reads through MiXCR. For this entry, the V and J calls and clone size follow TCRdb and not the study's own pipeline. The table includes roughly 34,000 clones, under 25% detected once. There were no patients who had received any treatment before thyroid surgery.

This sequence joins TRBV18 and TRBJ2-7; D is undetermined. Specimen: tumor tissue. The receptor was isolated from a male donor with papillary thyroid cancer or a benign thyroid nodule (not recorded which). Some clones in this sample may be carry-over from other donors' samples. The CDR3 reads CANCPGSRLSYEQYF. The CDR3 DNA is TGTGCCAACTGCCCCGGGTCCCGACTTTCCTACGAGCAGTACTTC.